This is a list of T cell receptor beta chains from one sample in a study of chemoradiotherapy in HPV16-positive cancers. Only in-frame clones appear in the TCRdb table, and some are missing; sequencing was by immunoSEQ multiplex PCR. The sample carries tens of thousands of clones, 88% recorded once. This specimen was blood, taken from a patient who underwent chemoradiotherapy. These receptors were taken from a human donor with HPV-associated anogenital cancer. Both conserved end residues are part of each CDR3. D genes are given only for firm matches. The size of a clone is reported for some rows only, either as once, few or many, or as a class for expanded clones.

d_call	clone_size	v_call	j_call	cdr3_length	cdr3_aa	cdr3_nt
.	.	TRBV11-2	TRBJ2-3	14	CASSLVGGTDTQYF	TGTGCCAGCAGCTTAGTTGGGGGCACAGATACGCAGTATTTT
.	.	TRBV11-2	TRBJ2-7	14	CASSLDWGGLGQYF	TGTGCCAGCAGCTTAGATTGGGGCGGCCTGGGGCAGTACTTC
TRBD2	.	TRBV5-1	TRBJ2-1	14	CASSLGETSGRRFF	TGCGCCAGCAGCTTGGGAGAGACTAGCGGGAGACGGTTCTTC
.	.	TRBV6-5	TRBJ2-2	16	CASSFLWGRGTGELFF	TGTGCCAGCAGTTTTTTATGGGGGAGGGGGACCGGGGAGCTGTTTTTT
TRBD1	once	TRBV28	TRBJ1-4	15	CASSLLGQGNEKLFF	TGTGCCAGCAGTTTATTGGGACAGGGGAATGAAAAACTGTTTTTT
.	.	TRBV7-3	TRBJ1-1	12	CASSRREGEAFF	TGTGCCAGCAGCCGACGGGAGGGGGAAGCTTTCTTT
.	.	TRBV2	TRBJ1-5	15	CASSEAPGRNQPQHF	TGTGCCAGCAGTGAAGCCCCGGGTCGCAATCAGCCCCAGCATTTT
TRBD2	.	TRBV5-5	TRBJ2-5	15	CASSLDPGREGTQYF	TGTGCCAGCAGCTTGGATCCGGGCAGGGAGGGGACCCAGTACTTC
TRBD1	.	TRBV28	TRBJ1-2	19	CASSLGGWPGTGESYGYTF	TGTGCCAGCAGTTTAGGAGGGTGGCCCGGGACAGGGGAATCCTATGGCTACACCTTC
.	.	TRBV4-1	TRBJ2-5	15	CASSQEPREQETQYF	TGCGCCAGCAGCCAAGAGCCCCGGGAACAAGAGACCCAGTACTTC
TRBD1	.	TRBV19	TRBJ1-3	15	CASSFDRGTGNTIYF	TGTGCCAGTAGTTTTGACAGGGGAACTGGAAACACCATATATTTT
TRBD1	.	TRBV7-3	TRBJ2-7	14	CASSSTGTGKEQYF	TGTGCCAGCAGCTCTACCGGGACAGGGAAGGAGCAGTACTTC
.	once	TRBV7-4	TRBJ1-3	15	CASSRPYTAGNTIYF	TGTGCCAGCAGCCGGCCGTACACGGCTGGAAACACCATATATTTT
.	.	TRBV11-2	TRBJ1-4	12	CASSPFREKLFF	TGTGCCAGCAGCCCGTTTCGGGAAAAACTGTTTTTT
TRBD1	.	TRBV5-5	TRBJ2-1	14	CASSARDRVNEQFF	TGTGCCAGCAGCGCCCGGGACAGGGTAAATGAGCAGTTCTTC
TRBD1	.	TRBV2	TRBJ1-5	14	CASTPADRGQPQHF	TGTGCCAGCACTCCTGCGGACAGGGGTCAGCCCCAGCATTTT
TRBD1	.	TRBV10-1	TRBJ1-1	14	CASSGNRGFAEAFF	TGCGCCAGCAGTGGAAACAGGGGTTTCGCTGAAGCTTTCTTT
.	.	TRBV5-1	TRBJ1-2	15	CASSLGTALFYGYTF	TGCGCCAGCAGCTTGGGGACAGCCTTATTCTATGGCTACACCTTC
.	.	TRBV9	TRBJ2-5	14	CASSVNNLGETQYF	TGTGCCAGCAGCGTAAACAACCTGGGGGAGACCCAGTACTTC
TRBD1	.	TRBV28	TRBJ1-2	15	CASSSGTGAIYGYTF	TGCGCCAGCAGTTCCGGGACAGGCGCCATCTATGGCTACACCTTC
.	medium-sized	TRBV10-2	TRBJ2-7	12	CASSLPAGEQYF	TGCGCCAGCAGCCTCCCGGCGGGCGAGCAGTACTTC
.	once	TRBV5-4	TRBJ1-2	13	CASSLARPQGYTF	TGTGCCAGCAGCTTGGCTAGGCCCCAGGGCTACACCTTC
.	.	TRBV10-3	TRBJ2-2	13	CATSSRGAEELFF	TGTGCCACTTCCTCGCGGGGTGCCGAGGAGCTGTTTTTT
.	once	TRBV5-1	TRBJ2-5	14	CASRTQSFQETQYF	TGCGCCAGCAGAACCCAGAGCTTCCAAGAGACCCAGTACTTC
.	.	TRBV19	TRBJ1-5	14	CASWTRDSNQPQHF	TGTGCCAGCTGGACTCGGGACAGCAATCAGCCCCAGCATTTT
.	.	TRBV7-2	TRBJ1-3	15	CASSQKGGGGNTIYF	TGTGCCAGCAGTCAAAAAGGGGGTGGTGGAAACACCATATATTTT
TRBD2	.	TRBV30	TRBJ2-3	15	CAWSTGLAVLDTQYF	TGTGCCTGGAGTACCGGACTAGCGGTACTGGATACGCAGTATTTT
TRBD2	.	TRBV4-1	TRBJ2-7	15	CASSQVVAGIDEQYF	TGCGCCAGCAGCCAAGTGGTAGCGGGGATCGACGAGCAGTACTTC
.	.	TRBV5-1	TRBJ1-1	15	CASCYGDQGRTEAFF	TGCGCCAGCTGCTATGGGGACCAGGGTAGGACTGAAGCTTTCTTT
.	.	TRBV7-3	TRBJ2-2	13	CASSLVDTGELFF	TGTGCCAGCAGCTTAGTGGACACCGGGGAGCTGTTTTTT
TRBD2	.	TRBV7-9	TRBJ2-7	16	CASSLTGASGAYEQYF	TGTGCCAGCAGCCTAACTGGGGCTAGCGGAGCCTACGAGCAGTACTTC
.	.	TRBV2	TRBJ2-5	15	CASRNLRRGGETQYF	TGTGCCAGCAGAAACCTCCGAAGGGGAGGAGAGACCCAGTACTTC
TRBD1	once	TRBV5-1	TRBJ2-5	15	CASSRTPGGGETQYF	TGCGCCAGCAGCCGGACCCCAGGGGGCGGAGAGACCCAGTACTTC
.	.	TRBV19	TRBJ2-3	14	CASTQGSRTDTQYF	TGTGCCTCGACCCAGGGAAGCCGGACAGATACGCAGTATTTT
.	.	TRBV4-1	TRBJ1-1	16	CASSQLRPGMNTEAFF	TGCGCCAGCAGCCAACTGCGGCCAGGGATGAACACTGAAGCTTTCTTT
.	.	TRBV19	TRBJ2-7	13	CASSPDGAYEQYF	TGTGCCAGTAGCCCGGACGGTGCCTACGAGCAGTACTTC
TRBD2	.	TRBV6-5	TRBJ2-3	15	CASSYSYRGADTQYF	TGTGCCAGCAGTTACTCGTACCGGGGGGCAGATACGCAGTATTTT
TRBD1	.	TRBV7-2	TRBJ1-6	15	CASSLRQGRESPLHF	TGTGCCAGCAGCCTAAGACAGGGCCGCGAATCACCCCTCCACTTT
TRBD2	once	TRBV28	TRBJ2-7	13	CASSLLAGYEQYF	TGTGCCAGCAGCCTACTAGCGGGATACGAGCAGTACTTC
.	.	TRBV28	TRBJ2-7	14	CASRRLEATGEQYF	TGTGCCAGCAGGCGACTAGAGGCCACGGGAGAGCAGTACTTC
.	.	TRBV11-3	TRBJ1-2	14	CASSLDTRGTGYTF	TGTGCCAGCAGCTTAGATACGAGGGGCACAGGCTACACCTTC
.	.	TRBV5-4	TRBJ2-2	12	CASRTHTGELFF	TGTGCCAGCAGAACGCACACCGGGGAGCTGTTTTTT
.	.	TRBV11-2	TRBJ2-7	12	CASSLERSEQYF	TGTGCCAGCAGCTTAGAGAGGAGCGAGCAGTACTTC
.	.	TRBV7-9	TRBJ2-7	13	CASSPSGLYEQYF	TGTGCCAGCAGCCCCAGTGGTTTGTACGAGCAGTACTTC
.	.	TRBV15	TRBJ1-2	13	CATSREQGYGYTF	TGTGCCACCAGCAGAGAACAGGGTTATGGCTACACCTTC
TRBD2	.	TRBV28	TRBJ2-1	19	CASSLFLGLAVPLNNEQFF	TGTGCCAGCAGTTTATTTTTGGGACTAGCGGTTCCCTTAAACAATGAGCAGTTCTTC
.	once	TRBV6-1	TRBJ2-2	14	CASSQDQNTGELFF	TGTGCCAGCAGCCAGGACCAGAACACCGGGGAGCTGTTTTTT
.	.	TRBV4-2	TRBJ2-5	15	CASSQDQGMQETQYF	TGTGCCAGCAGCCAAGATCAGGGTATGCAAGAGACCCAGTACTTC
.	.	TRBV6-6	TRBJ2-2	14	CASSRDSTRGELFF	TGTGCCAGCAGCCGGGACTCCACTCGCGGGGAGCTGTTTTTT
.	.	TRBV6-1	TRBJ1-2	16	CASSEARTVSNYGYTF	TGTGCCAGCAGTGAAGCAAGGACAGTATCCAACTATGGCTACACCTTC
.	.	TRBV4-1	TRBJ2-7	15	CASSQAWGRTFGQYF	TGCGCCAGCAGCCAAGCATGGGGCAGAACGTTCGGGCAGTACTTC
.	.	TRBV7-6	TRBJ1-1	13	CASSPGEGPEAFF	TGTGCCAGCAGCCCTGGTGAGGGCCCTGAAGCTTTCTTT
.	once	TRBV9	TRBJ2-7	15	CASSVGPSDDYEQYF	TGTGCCAGCAGCGTAGGCCCTAGCGACGACTACGAGCAGTACTTC
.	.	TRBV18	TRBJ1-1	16	CASSRKGWGPGTEAFF	TGTGCCAGCTCACGCAAGGGGTGGGGTCCGGGGACCGAAGCTTTCTTT
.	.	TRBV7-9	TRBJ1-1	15	CASSLVVPGATEAFF	TGTGCCAGCAGCTTAGTGGTGCCAGGGGCCACTGAAGCTTTCTTT
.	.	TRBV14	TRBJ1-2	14	CASSQLAGLVGYTF	TGTGCCAGCAGCCAATTGGCAGGGTTAGTTGGCTACACCTTC
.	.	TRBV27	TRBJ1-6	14	CASRKGTGISPLHF	TGTGCCAGCAGGAAAGGGACGGGGATTTCACCCCTCCACTTT
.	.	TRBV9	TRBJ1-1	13	CASSPSGGTEAFF	TGTGCCAGCAGCCCTTCTGGGGGAACTGAAGCTTTCTTT
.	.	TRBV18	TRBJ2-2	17	CASSPQSPAGGTGELFF	TGTGCCAGCTCACCACAGTCCCCGGCCGGTGGGACCGGGGAGCTGTTTTTT